The present T cell receptor (beta chain) was sequenced within a study of T cell responses to AZD1222 COVID-19 vaccine. Assay used: immunoSEQ multiplex PCR; TCRdb lists only in-frame clones, some missing. The profile shows 110,000 to 150,000 clones, 93% of them singletons. Study-wide results and caveats: Receipt of two AZD1222 doses was followed by a rise in Spike-specific TCR breadth and depth. Spike regions recognized by vaccine-associated CD4 TCRs spanned the protein, led by 160-218 and 743-854.

V dropped 7 bases and J dropped 0 bases, with 7 bases sitting between them. This CDR3 is 13 amino acids long. Regarding this clone: Its cognate antigen is unknown.

This chain uses TRBV12-3 or TRBV12-4 with TRBJ2-1; unclear D gene. The source was peripheral blood, collected after recovery from COVID-19. This clonotype was obtained from an adult who had recovered from COVID-19. The CDR3 DNA is TGTGCCAGCACGGGCAGCTCCTACAATGAGCAGTTCTTC. This gives the protein CASTGSSYNEQFF.